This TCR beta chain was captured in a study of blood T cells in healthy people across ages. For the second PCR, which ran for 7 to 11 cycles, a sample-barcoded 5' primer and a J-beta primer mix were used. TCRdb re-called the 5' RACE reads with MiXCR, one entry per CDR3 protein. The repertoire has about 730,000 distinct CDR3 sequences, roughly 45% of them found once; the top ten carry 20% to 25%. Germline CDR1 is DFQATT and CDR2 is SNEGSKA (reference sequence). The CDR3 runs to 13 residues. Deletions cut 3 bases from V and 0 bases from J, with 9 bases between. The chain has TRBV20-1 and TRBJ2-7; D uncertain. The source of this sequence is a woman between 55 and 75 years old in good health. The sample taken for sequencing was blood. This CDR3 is CSASGVDSYEQYF. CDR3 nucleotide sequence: TGCAGTGCTAGTGGTGTGGACTCCTACGAGCAGTACTTC.